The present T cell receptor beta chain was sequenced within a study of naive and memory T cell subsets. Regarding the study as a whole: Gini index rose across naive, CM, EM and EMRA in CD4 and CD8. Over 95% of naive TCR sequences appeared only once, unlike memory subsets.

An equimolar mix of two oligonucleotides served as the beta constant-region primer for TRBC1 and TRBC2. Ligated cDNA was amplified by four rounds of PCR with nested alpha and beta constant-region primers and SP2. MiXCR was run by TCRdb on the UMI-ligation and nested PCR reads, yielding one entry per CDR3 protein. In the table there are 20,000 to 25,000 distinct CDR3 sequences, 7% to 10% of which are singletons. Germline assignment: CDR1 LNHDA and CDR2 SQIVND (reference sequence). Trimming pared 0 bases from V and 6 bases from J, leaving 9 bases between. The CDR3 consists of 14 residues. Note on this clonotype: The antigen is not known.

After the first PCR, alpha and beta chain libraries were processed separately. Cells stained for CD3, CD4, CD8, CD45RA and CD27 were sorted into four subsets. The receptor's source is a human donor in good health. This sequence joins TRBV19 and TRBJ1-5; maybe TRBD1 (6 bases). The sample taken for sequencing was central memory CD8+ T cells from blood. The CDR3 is CASSIDTGFQPQHF. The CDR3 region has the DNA TGTGCCAGTAGTATAGACACAGGGTTTCAGCCCCAGCATTTT.